This TCR beta chain is drawn from a study of cytomegalovirus exposure and HLA in healthy donors. Per germline, CDR1 MNHNY and CDR2 SVGAGI (reference sequence). This CDR3 is 14 amino acids long. V lost 6 bases to trimming and J lost 2 bases, with 10 bases between them. The PCR was carried out with 60 Vbeta primers and 13 Jbeta primers. Only in-frame clones appear in the TCRdb table, and some are missing; sequencing was by immunoSEQ multiplex PCR. The data show some 180,000 clones, with 65% to 85% seen just once and approximately 1.7% held by the top ten. This TCR was recovered from a man aged 40-49 years in good health and CMV-seropositive. The sequencing sample was made of PBMCs. The chain employs TRBV6-6 and TRBJ1-4; perhaps TRBD1 as D (5 bases). CDR3 region: CASSLRQTNEKLFF. In DNA form, the CDR3 reads TGTGCCAGCAGCCTAAGACAGACTAATGAAAAACTGTTTTTT.